This TCR beta chain was identified during a study of monozygotic twins with inflammatory bowel disease (dated by TCRdb to about 2019). Broadly, across the study: The complete study included 30 or so monozygotic twin pairs: 19 IBD-discordant Danish pairs and nine German pairs, of which four were IBD-concordant and five were IBD-discordant. Each individual had, on average, about 151 000 unique TCRalpha sequences and 181 000 unique TCRbeta sequences available for analysis. Disease-associated traits were sought mainly through comparisons between IBD patients and their genetically identical healthy co-twins within discordant pairs.

From each donor, a 2.5 ml peripheral blood sample was drawn into PAXgene tubes and stored at -80 degrees C. Without T cell sorting, total RNA was isolated from whole blood using the PAXgene blood miRNA kit on an automated QIAcube. Peripheral blood from monozygotic twin pairs who were concordant or discordant for inflammatory bowel disease underwent deep TCRalpha and TCRbeta repertoire profiling using unique molecular barcoding. For every twin pair, smoking habits were documented, and each individual was categorised as a current, former or never smoker. On this clonotype itself: Its antigen has not been determined.

Per the germline V gene, SGHAT is the CDR1 and FQNNGV is the CDR2. The CDR3 starts with the cysteine, ends with the phenylalanine, and has 16 residues. No DNA accompanies this entry. Summary of the overall study and its limitations: Differing immunosuppressive treatments among patients may have added background noise and inter-individual variability to the repertoires. IBD patients had lower TCRbeta repertoire diversity, measured by the inverse Simpson index, than their healthy co-twins. Compared with healthy twins, IBD patients shared fewer clonotypes with other individuals, and the difference was most pronounced in patients with signs of disease activity. The results gave no support for a single strong signal or clonotype linked to IBD. The analysis was unable to tell different T cell subtypes apart. No difference in repertoire similarity was observed between concordant and discordant twins, possibly owing to limited statistical power.

Libraries were prepared through 5' RACE. Preparation of each TCR library used approximately 4,000 ng of total RNA. For each sample, cDNA synthesis with SMARTScribe reverse transcriptase was split into eight separate reactions. During cDNA synthesis, template switching was used to introduce unique molecular identifiers that contained a 6-nucleotide sample barcode. Two nested PCRs of around 16 and 10 cycles amplified the TCRalpha and TCRbeta cDNA, and bead purification followed each PCR. Before amplification, the cDNA was treated with uracil DNA-glycosylase and purified using the QIAquick PCR purification kit. The second PCR added Illumina TruSeq-compatible adapters along with sample-specific barcodes. Library quality and concentration were checked on TapeStation and Qubit, and libraries were pooled at 4.5 to 5.5 ng each. Sequencing of pooled libraries was carried out on an Illumina HiSeq2500 single-index Rapid Run using 2 x 100 bp reads and custom sequencing primers. The source study handled its data this way. UMI-based consensus assembly with MiGEC version 1.2.6 was used to correct PCR and sequencing errors. MiXCR version 2.1.1 handled V(D)J alignment, clonotype assembly and CDR3 extraction. To normalise gene usage, clonotype sharing and MAIT/NKT TCR abundance, the analysis used the top 1000, 10 000 and 20 000 clonotypes per sample. Diversity was computed as the inverse Simpson index with the vegan R package after downsampling to 27 000 UMIs. Paired Mann-Whitney U tests were applied to discordant twin pairs, with Benjamini-Hochberg correction for multiple testing. The reads were reprocessed in TCRdb, with one entry per CDR3 protein sequence and no accompanying DNA. What appears here as the V and J calls and clone size reflects TCRdb's work, not the paper's. The sample's clone listing holds about 200,000 distinct CDR3 sequences. 6% to 9% of the sample lies in the top ten.

The clonotype originates from a human donor with ulcerative colitis or Crohn's disease, or a healthy co-twin of an affected twin (not recorded which). The sequenced sample was blood. The chain uses TRBV11-2 and TRBJ1-5; the TCRdb D gene call, TRBD1, has no DNA to confirm it. The CDR3 sequence is CASSFRGQRYNQPLHF.